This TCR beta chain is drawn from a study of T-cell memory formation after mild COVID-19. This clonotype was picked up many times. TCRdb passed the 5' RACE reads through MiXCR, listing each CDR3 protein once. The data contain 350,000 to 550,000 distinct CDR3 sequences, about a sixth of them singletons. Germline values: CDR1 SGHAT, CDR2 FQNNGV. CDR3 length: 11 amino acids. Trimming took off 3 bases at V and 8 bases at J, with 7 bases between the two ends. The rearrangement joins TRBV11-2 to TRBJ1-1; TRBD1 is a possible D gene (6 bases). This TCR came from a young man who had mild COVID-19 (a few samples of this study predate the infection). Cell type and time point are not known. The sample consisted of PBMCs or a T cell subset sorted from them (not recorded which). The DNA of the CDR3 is TGTGCCAGCAGCTTGACAGGAGAAGCTTTCTTT. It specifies CASSLTGEAFF.